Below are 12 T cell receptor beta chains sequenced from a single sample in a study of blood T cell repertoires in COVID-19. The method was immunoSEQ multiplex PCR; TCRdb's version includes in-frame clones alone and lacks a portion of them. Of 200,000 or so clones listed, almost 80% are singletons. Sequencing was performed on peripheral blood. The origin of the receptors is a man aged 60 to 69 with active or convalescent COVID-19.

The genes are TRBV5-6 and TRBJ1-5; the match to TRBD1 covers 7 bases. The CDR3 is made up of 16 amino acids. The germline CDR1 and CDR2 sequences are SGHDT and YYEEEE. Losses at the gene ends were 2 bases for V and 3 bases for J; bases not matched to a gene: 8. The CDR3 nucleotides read TGTGCCAGCAGCTTTACAGGGGCGGCCTCCAATCAGCCCCAGCATTTT. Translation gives CASSFTGAASNQPQHF. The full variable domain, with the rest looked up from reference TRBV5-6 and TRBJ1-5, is DAGVTQSPTHLIKTRGQQVTLRCSPKSGHDTVSWYQQALGQGPQFIFQYYEEEERQRGNFPDRFSGHQFPNYSSELNVNALLLGDSALYLCASSFTGAASNQPQHFGDGTRLSIL.

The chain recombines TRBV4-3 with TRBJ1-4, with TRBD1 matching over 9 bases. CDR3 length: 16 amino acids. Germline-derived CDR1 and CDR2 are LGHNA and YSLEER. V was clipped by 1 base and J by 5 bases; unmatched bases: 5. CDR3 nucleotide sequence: TGCGCCAGCAGCCAAGTAATAGGGACAGGGAATGAAAAACTGTTTTTT. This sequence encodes CASSQVIGTGNEKLFF.

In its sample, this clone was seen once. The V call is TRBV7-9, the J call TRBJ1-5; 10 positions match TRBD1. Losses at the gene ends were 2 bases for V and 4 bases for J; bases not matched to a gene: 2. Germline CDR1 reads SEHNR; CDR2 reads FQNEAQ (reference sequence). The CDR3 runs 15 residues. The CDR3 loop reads CASSLRGQGNQPQHF. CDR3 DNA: TGTGCCAGCAGCTTACGGGGACAGGGGAATCAGCCCCAGCATTTT. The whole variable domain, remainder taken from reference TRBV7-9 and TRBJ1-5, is DTGVSQNPRHKITKRGQNVTFRCDPISEHNRLYWYRQTLGQGPEFLTYFQNEAQLEKSRLLSDRFSAERPKGSFSTLEIQRTEQGDSAMYLCASSLRGQGNQPQHFGDGTRLSIL.

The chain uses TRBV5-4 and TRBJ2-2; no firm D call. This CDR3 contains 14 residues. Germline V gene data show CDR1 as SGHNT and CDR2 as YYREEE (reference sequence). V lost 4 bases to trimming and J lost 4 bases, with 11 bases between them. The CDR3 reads CASSGGSFTGELFF. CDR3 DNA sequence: TGTGCCAGCAGCGGCGGTTCCTTCACCGGGGAGCTGTTTTTT.

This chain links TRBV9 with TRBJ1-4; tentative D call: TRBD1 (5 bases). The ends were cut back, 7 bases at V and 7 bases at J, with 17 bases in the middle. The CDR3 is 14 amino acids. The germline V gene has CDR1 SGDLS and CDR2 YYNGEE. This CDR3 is CASAPMDNIEKLFF. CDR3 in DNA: TGTGCCAGCGCCCCCATGGACAATATTGAAAAACTGTTTTTT.

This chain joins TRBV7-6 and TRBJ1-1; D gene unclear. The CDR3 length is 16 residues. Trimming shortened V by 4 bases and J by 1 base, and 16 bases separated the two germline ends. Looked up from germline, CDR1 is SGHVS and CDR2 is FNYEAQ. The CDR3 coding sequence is TGTGCCAGCAGCTCCCTCCTTGGACGGGAGAACACTGAAGCTTTCTTT. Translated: CASSSLLGRENTEAFF.

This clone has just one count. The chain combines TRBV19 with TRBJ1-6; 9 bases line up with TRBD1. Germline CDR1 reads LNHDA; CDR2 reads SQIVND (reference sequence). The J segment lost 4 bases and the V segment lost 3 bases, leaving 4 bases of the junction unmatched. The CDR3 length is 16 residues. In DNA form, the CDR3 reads TGTGCCAGTAGTATTGACAGGGGGTCATATAATTCACCCCTCCACTTT. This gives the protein CASSIDRGSYNSPLHF. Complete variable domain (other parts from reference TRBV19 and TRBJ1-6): DGGITQSPKYLFRKEGQNVTLSCEQNLNHDAMYWYRQDPGQGLRLIYYSQIVNDFQKGDIAEGYSVSREKKESFPLTVTSAQKNPTAFYLCASSIDRGSYNSPLHFGNGTRLTVT.

CDR3 sequence reads: CASSQTWTAGNTIYF. CDR3 bases: TGCGCCAGCAGCCAAACCTGGACAGCTGGAAACACCATATATTTT. The genes are TRBV4-1 and TRBJ1-3; D is possibly TRBD1 (6 bases). V was clipped by 2 bases and J by 2 bases, with 10 bases between them. The CDR3 has 15 residues. CDR1 MGHRA and CDR2 YSYEKL come from the germline V gene.

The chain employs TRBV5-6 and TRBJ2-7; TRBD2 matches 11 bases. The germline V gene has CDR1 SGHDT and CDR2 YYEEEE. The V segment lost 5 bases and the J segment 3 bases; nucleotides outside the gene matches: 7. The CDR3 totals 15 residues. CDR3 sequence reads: CASSLLTSGIYEQYF. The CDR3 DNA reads TGTGCCAGCAGTCTTTTGACTAGCGGGATCTACGAGCAGTACTTC.

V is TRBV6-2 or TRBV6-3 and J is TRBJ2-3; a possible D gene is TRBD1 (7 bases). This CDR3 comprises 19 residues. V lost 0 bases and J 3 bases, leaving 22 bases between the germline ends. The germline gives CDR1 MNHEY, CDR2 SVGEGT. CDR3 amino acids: CASSYSVKVEGAGTDTQYF. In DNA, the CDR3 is TGTGCCAGCAGTTACTCGGTAAAGGTGGAGGGGGCCGGGACAGATACGCAGTATTTT.

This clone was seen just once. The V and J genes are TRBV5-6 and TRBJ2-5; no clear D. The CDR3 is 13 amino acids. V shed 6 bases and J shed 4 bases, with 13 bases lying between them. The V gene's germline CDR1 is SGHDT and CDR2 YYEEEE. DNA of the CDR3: TGTGCCAGCACCTCCTGGGCCGTAGAGACCCAGTACTTC. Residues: CASTSWAVETQYF. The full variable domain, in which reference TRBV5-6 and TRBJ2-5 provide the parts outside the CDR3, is DAGVTQSPTHLIKTRGQQVTLRCSPKSGHDTVSWYQQALGQGPQFIFQYYEEEERQRGNFPDRFSGHQFPNYSSELNVNALLLGDSALYLCASTSWAVETQYFGPGTRLLVL.

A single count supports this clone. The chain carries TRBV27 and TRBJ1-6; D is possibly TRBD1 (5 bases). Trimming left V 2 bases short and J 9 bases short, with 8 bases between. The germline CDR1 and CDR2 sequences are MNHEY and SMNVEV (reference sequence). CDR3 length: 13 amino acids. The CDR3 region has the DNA TGTGCCAGCAGTTTACTCGGGGGTTCACCCCTCCACTTT. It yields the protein CASSLLGGSPLHF.